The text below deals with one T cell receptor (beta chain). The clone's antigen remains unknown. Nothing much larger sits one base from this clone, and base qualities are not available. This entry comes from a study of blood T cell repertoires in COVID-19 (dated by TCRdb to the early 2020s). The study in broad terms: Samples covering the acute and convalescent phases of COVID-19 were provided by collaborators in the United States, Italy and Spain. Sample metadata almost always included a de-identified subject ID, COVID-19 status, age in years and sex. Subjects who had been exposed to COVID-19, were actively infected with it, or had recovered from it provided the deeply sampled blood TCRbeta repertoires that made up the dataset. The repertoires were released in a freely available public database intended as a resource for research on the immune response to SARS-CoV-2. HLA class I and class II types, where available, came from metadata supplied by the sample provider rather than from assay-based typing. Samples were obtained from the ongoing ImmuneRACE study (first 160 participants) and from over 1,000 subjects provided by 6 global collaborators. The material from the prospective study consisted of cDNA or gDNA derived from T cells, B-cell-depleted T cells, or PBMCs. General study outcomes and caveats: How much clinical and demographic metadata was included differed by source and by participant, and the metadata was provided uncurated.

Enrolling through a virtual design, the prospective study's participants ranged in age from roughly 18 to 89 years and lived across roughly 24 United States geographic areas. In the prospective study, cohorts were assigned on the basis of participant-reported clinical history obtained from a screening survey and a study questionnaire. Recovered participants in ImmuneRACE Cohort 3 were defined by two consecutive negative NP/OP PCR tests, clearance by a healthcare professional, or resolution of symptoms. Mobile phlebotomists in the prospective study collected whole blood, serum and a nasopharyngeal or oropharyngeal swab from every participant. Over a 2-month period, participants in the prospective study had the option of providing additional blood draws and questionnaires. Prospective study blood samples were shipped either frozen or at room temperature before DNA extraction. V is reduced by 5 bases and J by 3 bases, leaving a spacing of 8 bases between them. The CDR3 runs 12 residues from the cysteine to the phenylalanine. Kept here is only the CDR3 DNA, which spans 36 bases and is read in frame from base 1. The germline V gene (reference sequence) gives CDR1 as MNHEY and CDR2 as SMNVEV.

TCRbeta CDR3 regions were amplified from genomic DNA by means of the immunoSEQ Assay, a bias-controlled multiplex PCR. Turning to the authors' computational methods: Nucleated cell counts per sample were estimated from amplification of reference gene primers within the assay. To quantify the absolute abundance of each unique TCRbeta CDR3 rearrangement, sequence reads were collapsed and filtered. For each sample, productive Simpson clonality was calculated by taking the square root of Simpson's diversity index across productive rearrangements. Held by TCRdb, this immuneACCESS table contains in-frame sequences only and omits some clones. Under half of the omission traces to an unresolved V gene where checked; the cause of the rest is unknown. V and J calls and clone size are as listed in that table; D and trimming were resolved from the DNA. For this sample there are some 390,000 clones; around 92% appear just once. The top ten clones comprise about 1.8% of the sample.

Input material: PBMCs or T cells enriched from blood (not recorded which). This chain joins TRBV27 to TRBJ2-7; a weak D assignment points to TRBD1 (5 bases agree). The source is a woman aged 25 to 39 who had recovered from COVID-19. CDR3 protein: CASSPQGYEQYF. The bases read TGTGCCAGCAGTCCCCAGGGCTACGAGCAGTACTTC.